This note documents a single T cell receptor (beta chain) sequence. Its target is unknown. The V end lost 5 bases, the J end lost 5 bases, and 21 bases lay between the germline ends. CDR3 length: 16 residues. Per the germline V gene, CDR1 is MNHGY and CDR2 is SAAAGT. Profiling relied on immunoSEQ multiplex PCR, and the TCRdb table lists in-frame clones only, not all of them. The sample contains over a thousand clones, about 28% of which appear only once. This specimen belongs to a study of T cells in localized non-small cell lung cancer. Study outcomes and limitations: Detection in adjacent lung was observed for a median roughly 55 of the top 100 tumor clones. Only one tumor region went through sequencing, so heterogeneity may still be there.

This TCR was sampled from a male donor aged 60 or over with stage II lung adenocarcinoma. The chain is built from TRBV6-8 and TRBJ2-5; TRBD2 is a possible D gene (6 bases). This specimen was normal lung tissue next to the tumor, taken before any cancer treatment. CDR3 nucleotides: TGTGCCAGCAGTGGCCTCGGTAGCGGTGGGCGGGAGACCCAGTACTTC. Amino acids: CASSGLGSGGRETQYF.